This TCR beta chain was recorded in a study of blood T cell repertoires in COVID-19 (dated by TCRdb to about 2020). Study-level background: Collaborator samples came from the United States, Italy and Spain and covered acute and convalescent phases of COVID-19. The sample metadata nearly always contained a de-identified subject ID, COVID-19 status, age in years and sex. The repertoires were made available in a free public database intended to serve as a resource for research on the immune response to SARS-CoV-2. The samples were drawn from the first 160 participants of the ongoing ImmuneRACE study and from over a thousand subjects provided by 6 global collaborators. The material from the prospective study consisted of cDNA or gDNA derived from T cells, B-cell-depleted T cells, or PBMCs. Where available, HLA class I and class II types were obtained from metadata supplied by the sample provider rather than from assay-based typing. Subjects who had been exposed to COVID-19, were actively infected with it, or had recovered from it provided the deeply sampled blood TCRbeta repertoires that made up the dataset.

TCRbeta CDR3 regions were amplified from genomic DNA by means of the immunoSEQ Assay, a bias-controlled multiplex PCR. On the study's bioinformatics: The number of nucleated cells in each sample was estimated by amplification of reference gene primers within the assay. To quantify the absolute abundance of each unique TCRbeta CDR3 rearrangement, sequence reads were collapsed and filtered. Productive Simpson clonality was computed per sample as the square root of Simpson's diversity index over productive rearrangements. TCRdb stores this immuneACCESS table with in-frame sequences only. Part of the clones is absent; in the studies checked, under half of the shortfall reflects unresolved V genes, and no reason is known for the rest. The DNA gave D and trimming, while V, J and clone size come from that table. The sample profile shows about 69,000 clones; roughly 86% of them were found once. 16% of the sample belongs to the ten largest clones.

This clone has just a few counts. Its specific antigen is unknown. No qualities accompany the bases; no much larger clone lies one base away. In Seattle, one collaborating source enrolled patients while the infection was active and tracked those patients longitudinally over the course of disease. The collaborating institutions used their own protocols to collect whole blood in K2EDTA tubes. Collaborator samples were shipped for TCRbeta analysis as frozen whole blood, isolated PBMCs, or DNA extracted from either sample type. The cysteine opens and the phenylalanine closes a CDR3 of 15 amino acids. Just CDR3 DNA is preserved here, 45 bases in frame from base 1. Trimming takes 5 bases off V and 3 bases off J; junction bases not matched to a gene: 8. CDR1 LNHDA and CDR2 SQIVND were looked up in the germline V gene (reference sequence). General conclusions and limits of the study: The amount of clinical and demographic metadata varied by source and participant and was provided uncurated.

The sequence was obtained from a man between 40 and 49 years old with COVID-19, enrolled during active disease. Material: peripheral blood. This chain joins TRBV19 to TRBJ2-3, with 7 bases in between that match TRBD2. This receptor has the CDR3 CASSSGTIETDTQYF. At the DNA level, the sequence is TGTGCCAGTAGTTCCGGGACTATAGAAACAGATACGCAGTATTTT.